Listed below are T cell receptor beta chains from one sample, sequenced in a study of T cells after yellow fever vaccination. A single record per CDR3 protein comes from TCRdb applying MiXCR to the 5' RACE reads. The profile shows about 240,000 distinct CDR3 sequences, 6.5% to 8.5% of them singletons. The sequences come from CD4+ T cells sorted from PBMCs, collected 15 days after the yellow fever booster vaccination. Receptor source: a man younger than 45 who received the YFV17D yellow fever vaccine. CDR3s include the opening cysteine and the closing phenylalanine or tryptophan.

V,J,CDR3
TRBV6-5,TRBJ1-1,CASSYDSYTEAFF
TRBV20-1,TRBJ2-3,CSARDRQGAPLTDTQYF
TRBV20-1,TRBJ2-3,CSARVRGKSTDTQYF
TRBV7-9,TRBJ2-3,CASSRQAGADTQYF
TRBV5-1,TRBJ2-5,CASSLQASQETQYF
TRBV29-1,TRBJ2-6,CSVDFGGGANVLTF
TRBV12-3/TRBV12-4,TRBJ1-1,CASGGTESTEAFF
TRBV7-9,TRBJ1-1,CASSPRVPEAFF
TRBV24-1,TRBJ2-1,CATSVAGPGNEQFF
TRBV20-1,TRBJ2-3,CSAPRGLAGGQDTQYF
TRBV6-5,TRBJ1-2,CASSSAGNGYTF
TRBV6-2/TRBV6-3,TRBJ2-7,CASTPPPARTSGRFTYEQYF
TRBV2,TRBJ2-3,CASSGTSGTDTQYF
TRBV4-2,TRBJ1-1,CASSPHLGEMNTEAFF
TRBV12-3/TRBV12-4,TRBJ2-7,CASSLELQVASYEQYF
TRBV20-1,TRBJ1-1,CSLTGALNTEAFF
TRBV7-9,TRBJ2-4,CASSLLGKRAKNIQYF
TRBV7-2,TRBJ2-1,CASSLSSDRFEQFF
TRBV7-8,TRBJ1-5,CASSFRPDQPQHF
TRBV20-1,TRBJ2-2,CSLATGSNTGELFF
TRBV7-2,TRBJ2-7,CASSLGGGLRYEQYF
TRBV11-2,TRBJ2-7,CASSLAGQRFQYF
TRBV4-1,TRBJ2-2,CASSQPPGGNEAGELFF
TRBV28,TRBJ1-2,CASSIPQGWGYGYTF
TRBV10-2,TRBJ2-1,CASSYPGTSGSGEQFF
TRBV6-1,TRBJ1-5,CASREMTDQPQHF
TRBV7-2,TRBJ2-3,CASSQLAGGVDTQYF
TRBV28,TRBJ1-4,CASRQGYGEKLFF
TRBV7-2,TRBJ2-1,CASSLRGGPISYNEQFF
TRBV7-3,TRBJ2-3,CASSTGGGNTDTQYF
TRBV4-2,TRBJ1-1,CASSPDGPRATEAFF
TRBV6-1,TRBJ1-1,CASSEVYGTEAFF
TRBV20-1,TRBJ2-7,CSAIFHREQYF
TRBV3-1,TRBJ2-1,CASSQPQRLRDPHNEQFF
TRBV24-1,TRBJ2-6,CATSDGAESSGANVLTF
TRBV20-1,TRBJ1-5,CSARGVGVDQPQHF
TRBV11-2,TRBJ2-3,CASSLAVDTQYF
TRBV5-1,TRBJ1-1,CASSMDRVAFF
TRBV25-1,TRBJ2-7,CASSEPLDSEQYF
TRBV6-1,TRBJ2-4,CASSGTSGRIQYF
TRBV19,TRBJ2-1,CASTGRRYNEQFF
TRBV20-1,TRBJ1-3,CSARKASGNTIYF
TRBV27,TRBJ1-1,CASRSETEAFF
TRBV29-1,TRBJ2-3,CSVEGTSGKGISTDTQYF
TRBV7-8,TRBJ2-7,CASSLRRGNSYEQYF
TRBV27,TRBJ2-5,CASSSPGGRETQYF
TRBV30,TRBJ1-1,CAWSGGRGTEAFF
TRBV7-6,TRBJ2-5,CASTSLRAGGGETQYF
TRBV20-1,TRBJ2-3,CSAELAGGPDTQYF
TRBV15,TRBJ2-3,CATSSGRSPSTDTQYF
TRBV7-7,TRBJ2-5,CASSPTGEGETQYF
TRBV6-2/TRBV6-3,TRBJ2-1,CASRAGYSYNEQFF
TRBV11-2,TRBJ1-1,CASSRQGIEAFF